This T cell receptor (beta chain) was captured by sequencing in a study of blood T cell repertoires in COVID-19. Turning to the study itself: Specimens from acute and convalescent COVID-19 originated in the United States, Italy and Spain. Sample material is recorded as cDNA or gDNA derived from T cells, B-cell-depleted T cells, or PBMCs.

In the study's own analysis: Amplified reference gene primers provided the basis for estimating nucleated cell counts. The assay was immunoSEQ multiplex PCR, and TCRdb's table has in-frame clones only and misses some. The V and J calls and the clone size are those of that table, but D and trimming were determined from the DNA. The data contain some 110,000 clones, roughly 89% of them singletons. The TCR was taken from a human donor in a cohort sampled during active COVID-19. Sequenced: peripheral blood.

CDR3 loop: CASSPSQRGGRYNEQFF. The CDR3 coding sequence is TGTGCCAGCTCACCGTCCCAGCGGGGGGGCCGGTACAATGAGCAGTTCTTC. The chain carries TRBV18 and TRBJ2-1, with 10 bases aligning to TRBD2. The CDR3 length is 17 residues. Per germline, CDR1 KGHSH and CDR2 LQKENI. Germline trimming cut 3 bases from V and 4 bases from J; bases unmatched to any gene: 9.